What follows is one T cell receptor (beta chain) and its context. The target of this receptor is not known. No base-level quality is on record; no much larger clone is a single base apart. This sample is drawn from a study of response to subunit inactivated influenza vaccine (dated by TCRdb to about 2018). Describing the broader study: The study used deep quantitative T cell receptor repertoire profiling to track responses to a trivalent subunit inactivated influenza vaccine. Results the study describes overall, beyond this receptor: The authors proposed that each seasonal influenza vaccination may bring in only a limited number of new T cells.

Libraries were made using RT-PCR. The instrument given in TCRdb is Illumina HiSeq 2500. TCRdb took the public reads, trimmed them with fastp at Q25, ran MiXCR for clone calling and kept in-frame beta chains. Rows with a matching CDR3 protein are joined into one entry that keeps the most common DNA and genes. In this sample the table shows a few hundred thousand distinct CDR3 sequences, roughly a fifth of which occur a single time. The ten largest clones represent 10% to 13% of the sample. This TCR was sampled from a man between 50 and 75 years old who received an inactivated influenza vaccine. Donor details come from another sample of the same person, matched by shared clones. The input for sequencing was PBMCs from blood, taken roughly 20 months after vaccination.

The CDR3 here reads CASSLHRRTADTQYF. The DNA is as follows: TGTGCCAGCAGCTTACACCGAAGGACGGCAGATACGCAGTATTTT. The receptor chain draws on TRBV7-9 and TRBJ2-3, with the identity of the D gene unclear. V is shortened by 2 bases, J by 4 bases, and the region joining them spans 13 bases. CDR1 is given as SEHNR and CDR2 as FQNEAQ, both from the germline V gene (reference sequence). There are 15 amino acids in the CDR3, from cysteine to phenylalanine inclusive. Only the CDR3 portion is preserved as DNA: 45 bases, with reading frame beginning at the first base.